The sequence of this TCR beta chain was determined in a study of siplizumab effects on memory and regulatory T cells. The study's findings and limits: A minor share of alloreactive clones matched unstimulated subsets.

Concerning this clone itself: Its antigen is as yet unknown.

The trim removed 3 bases at V and 1 base at J, leaving 6 bases unmatched. CDR3 length equals 17 residues. Germline V gene lookup returns CDR1 LGHNT and CDR2 FRNRAP. The assay was immunoSEQ multiplex PCR, and TCRdb's table has in-frame clones only and misses some. This sample has 55,000 to 80,000 clones, with 79% found just once. The chain joins TRBV12-5 to TRBJ2-4, with 10 bases matching TRBD1. Sequencing used memory CD4+ T cells sorted from blood. The receptor comes from a human donor in good health. CDR3 nucleotide sequence: TGTGCTAGTGGTTTCCTTGGACAGGGGGTTGCCAAAAACATTCAGTACTTC. Its translation: CASGFLGQGVAKNIQYF.